The TCR beta chain under discussion was sequenced for a study of T cell changes during pregnancy in multiple sclerosis. CDR3 length equals 13 residues. The V end was cut by 6 bases, the J end by 1 base, with 8 bases between. The germline CDR1 and CDR2 sequences are SGHTA and FQGTGA. Clones were sequenced by immunoSEQ multiplex PCR, and TCRdb holds only the in-frame ones, with some missing. The table lists approximately 70,000 clones, over 85% of them singletons. The clonotype was recovered from a female donor with multiple sclerosis, enrolled in a pregnancy study. The chain is built from TRBV7-3 and TRBJ2-3; D might be TRBD2 (5 bases). The sample in question was CD4+ T cells from peripheral blood mononuclear cells, obtained after pregnancy. The CDR3 spells CASSRTGTDTQYF. The DNA of the CDR3 is TGTGCCAGCAGTCGGACTGGCACAGATACGCAGTATTTT.